These 22 T cell receptor beta chains were all obtained from the same sample, sequenced in a study of beta chain features in type 1 diabetes. Study conclusions and caveats: In all four CD4+ subsets, TCRB CDR3 length was significantly, moderately reduced in type 1 diabetes.

These receptors lack a known antigen. TCRB transcripts that were expressed got sequenced, as all of the isolated RNA had been reverse transcribed. Repertoires were generated with immunoSEQ multiplex PCR, while TCRdb's copy carries only in-frame clones and drops some. The data show almost 350,000 clones, roughly a tenth seen once. The sequenced sample was central memory CD4+ T cells from blood. These receptors originate from a man younger than 45 with type 1 diabetes.

The chain couples TRBV7-2 to TRBJ2-1; TRBD1 agrees at 10 bases. After removal of 5 bases from V and 3 bases from J, the junction contained 7 bases not matched to a gene. Germline V gives CDR1 SGHTA, CDR2 FQGNSA. CDR3 length: 16 amino acids. The CDR3 protein is CASSTRQGAIYNEQFF. Written as DNA, the CDR3 is TGTGCCAGCAGCACACGACAGGGGGCAATCTACAATGAGCAGTTCTTC.

This clone appeared a few times. The V call is TRBV19, the J call TRBJ1-5; unclear D gene. Trimming left V 0 bases short and J 4 bases short, with 13 bases between. This CDR3 contains 16 residues. CDR1 is LNHDA, CDR2 SQIVND, per germline (reference sequence). The CDR3 sequence is CASSIDRRSLNQPQHF. CDR3 sequence (DNA): TGTGCCAGTAGTATAGATCGGAGAAGTCTTAATCAGCCCCAGCATTTT.

The J gene is TRBJ1-2, the V gene TRBV2; no definite D call. Germline CDR1 and CDR2: SNHLY and FYNNEI. Trimming took 6 bases from V and 6 from J, leaving 14 bases between them. The CDR3 is 13 amino acids. The CDR3 sequence: CASRKGGSDGYTF. Written as DNA, the CDR3 is TGTGCCAGCAGGAAAGGAGGGTCCGATGGCTACACCTTC.

Note on this clone: A much larger clonotype is one base distant, so this may be a read error. The chain uses TRBV7-2 and TRBJ2-6; possibly TRBD1 for D (5 bases). The germline V gene has CDR1 SGHTA and CDR2 FQGNSA. The CDR3 has 15 amino acids. The CDR3 DNA reads as TGTGCCAGCAGCTTGGTCCGCTCTGGGGCCTACGTCCTGACTTTC. This codes for CASSLVRSGAYVLTF. The full variable domain, with the rest looked up from reference TRBV7-2 and TRBJ2-6, is GAGVSQSPSNKVTEKGKDVELRCDPISGHTALYWYRQSLGQGLEFLIYFQGNSAPDKSGLPSDRFSAERTGGSVSTLTIQRTQQEDSAVYLCASSLVRSGAYVLTFGAGSRLTVL.

This clone was counted between two and nine times. Other DNA sequences in the sample encode the same CDR3. This rearrangement joins TRBV7-2 to TRBJ2-5; D unclear. The germline CDR1 and CDR2 sequences are SGHTA and FQGNSA. Trimming took off 0 bases at V and 5 bases at J, with 4 bases between the two ends. CDR3 length: 12 amino acids. CDR3 protein: CASSLAGETQYF. The CDR3 coding sequence is TGTGCCAGCAGCTTAGCTGGCGAGACCCAGTACTTC.

Only a few counts were recorded for this clone. This chain links TRBV27 with TRBJ2-5; no clear D gene. Trimming took 7 bases from V and 1 from J, leaving 16 bases between them. There are 15 residues in the CDR3. The germline gives CDR1 MNHEY, CDR2 SMNVEV (reference sequence). As DNA, the CDR3 is TGTGCCAGCAAGTTTAATCTCGGAACCCAAGAGACCCAGTACTTC. It is translated as CASKFNLGTQETQYF.

This clone has at least ten counts. This sequence joins TRBV4-1 and TRBJ2-7, with D tentatively TRBD1 (5 bases). The CDR3 length is 14 residues. Germline V gene data show CDR1 as MGHRA and CDR2 as YSYEKL. V was trimmed by 1 base and J by 3 bases, leaving 10 bases between them. The CDR3 DNA is TGCGCCAGCAGCCAAGCTGACAGACTCTACGAGCAGTACTTC. Translating it yields CASSQADRLYEQYF.

There are a few counts of this clone. The chain has TRBV6-5 and TRBJ1-1; 7 bases agree with TRBD1. Germline V gene data show CDR1 as MNHEY and CDR2 as SVGAGI. The CDR3 consists of 15 residues. V lost 1 base and J lost 1; bases outside the gene matches: 3. CDR3 loop: CASSYFPGGNTEAFF. The CDR3 DNA is TGTGCCAGCAGTTACTTCCCAGGGGGGAACACTGAAGCTTTCTTT.

The chain carries TRBV19 and TRBJ2-1, with 12 nucleotides matching TRBD2. The CDR3 is 17 amino acids. Germline V gives CDR1 LNHDA, CDR2 SQIVND (reference sequence). Losses at the gene ends were 4 bases for V and 5 bases for J; bases not matched to a gene: 9. CDR3 loop: CASSTTGLAGLHNEQFF. CDR3 nucleotide sequence: TGTGCCAGTAGTACCACGGGACTAGCGGGTCTTCACAATGAGCAGTTCTTC.

The chain couples TRBV5-1 to TRBJ1-4; no definite D call. The V end was cut by 0 bases, the J end by 5 bases, with 11 bases between. Germline V gives CDR1 SGHRS, CDR2 YFSETQ. The CDR3 runs 15 residues. The DNA for the CDR3 is TGCGCCAGCAGCTTGGCCGGCACCGCGAATGAAAAACTGTTTTTT. This gives the protein CASSLAGTANEKLFF.

The V gene is TRBV5-1, the J gene TRBJ1-4; 8 nucleotides line up with TRBD1. CDR3 length: 15 residues. The ends lost 4 bases at V and 6 bases at J; junction bases unmatched: 8. Per the germline V gene, CDR1 is SGHRS and CDR2 is YFSETQ. The CDR3 here is CASSEGQGGDEKLFF. Here the CDR3 DNA reads TGCGCCAGCAGCGAAGGACAGGGTGGAGATGAAAAACTGTTTTTT.

This clone was observed many times. Other DNA sequences in the sample encode the same CDR3. The rearrangement joins TRBV5-1 to TRBJ1-1; the match to TRBD1 covers 8 bases. The CDR3 consists of 13 residues. Germline loops: CDR1 SGHRS, CDR2 YFSETQ. Unmatched junction bases numbered 2, after V lost 4 bases and J lost 3 bases. In DNA, the CDR3 is TGCGCCAGCAGCACACAGGGGGACACTGAAGCTTTCTTT. Translating gives CASSTQGDTEAFF.

The rearrangement links TRBV20-1 to TRBJ1-5, with D unclear. The V and J ends lost 5 bases and 0 bases respectively, with 2 bases between them. Germline values: CDR1 DFQATT, CDR2 SNEGSKA (reference sequence). The CDR3 loop spans 11 amino acids. CDR3 bases: TGCAGTGCTTATAGCAATCAGCCCCAGCATTTT. Amino acid sequence: CSAYSNQPQHF.

This sequence joins TRBV7-2 and TRBJ2-7, with a weak D call TRBD1 (6 bases). The CDR3 runs to 13 residues. Germline V gives CDR1 SGHTA, CDR2 FQGNSA. V was clipped by 5 bases and J by 2 bases, with 10 bases between them. The CDR3 is CASSLGQPYEQYF. The CDR3 region has the DNA TGTGCCAGCAGCCTCGGACAGCCCTACGAGCAGTACTTC. Based on the CDR3 plus reference TRBV7-2 and TRBJ2-7, the full variable domain is GAGVSQSPSNKVTEKGKDVELRCDPISGHTALYWYRQSLGQGLEFLIYFQGNSAPDKSGLPSDRFSAERTGGSVSTLTIQRTQQEDSAVYLCASSLGQPYEQYFGPGTRLTVT.

This clone was counted between two and nine times. The chain has TRBV5-1 and TRBJ2-3; D gene uncertain. V gave up 3 bases and J gave up 2 bases, with 10 bases separating them. From germline, CDR1 is SGHRS and CDR2 YFSETQ. The CDR3 is 14 amino acids. The CDR3 region is CASSWGGDTDTQYF. The DNA for the CDR3 is TGCGCCAGCAGCTGGGGTGGGGACACAGATACGCAGTATTTT. Using reference TRBV5-1 and TRBJ2-3 for the parts outside the CDR3, the full variable domain is KAGVTQTPRYLIKTRGQQVTLSCSPISGHRSVSWYQQTPGQGLQFLFEYFSETQRNKGNFPGRFSGRQFSNSRSEMNVSTLELGDSALYLCASSWGGDTDTQYFGPGTRLTVL.

V and J are TRBV28 and TRBJ2-7; the match to TRBD1 covers 7 bases. This CDR3 comprises 14 residues. The ends lost 4 bases at V and 7 bases at J; junction bases unmatched: 10. The germline CDR1 and CDR2 sequences are MDHEN and SYDVKM. CDR3: CASSSGTEPWEQYF. The CDR3 DNA sequence: TGTGCCAGCAGTTCCGGGACAGAGCCGTGGGAGCAGTACTTC.

V is TRBV7-2 and J is TRBJ2-5; 9 nucleotides line up with TRBD1. The CDR3 is made up of 13 amino acids. Germline V gives CDR1 SGHTA, CDR2 FQGNSA. With 3 bases clipped from V and 9 bases from J, the junction kept 5 bases outside the gene matches. Written as DNA, the CDR3 is TGTGCCAGCAGCTTGGACAGGGGCGCGGCCCAGTACTTC. Translated, it gives CASSLDRGAAQYF.

The genes are TRBV4-3 and TRBJ2-1; 10 nucleotides align to TRBD2. The V segment lost 0 bases and the J segment 9 bases; nucleotides outside the gene matches: 5. Per germline, CDR1 LGHNA and CDR2 YSLEER. The CDR3 length is 15 residues. The CDR3 region is CASSQEYRLAGEQFF. In DNA, the CDR3 is TGCGCCAGCAGCCAAGAGTATAGACTAGCGGGTGAGCAGTTCTTC.

The V and J genes are TRBV21-1 and TRBJ2-3. TRBV21-1 is a known pseudogene. The CDR3 consists of 14 residues. This CDR3 is CASIRRASTDTQYF. CDR3 DNA: TGTGCCAGCATCCGTCGGGCAAGCACAGATACGCAGTATTTT.

This clone was seen a few times. The same CDR3 also results from other DNA sequences found in this sample. This chain links TRBV30 with TRBJ1-5; 7 positions match TRBD1. J gave up 5 bases and V 2 bases, and 3 bases lay outside the gene matches. Germline values: CDR1 GTSNPN, CDR2 SVGIG (reference sequence). The length of the CDR3 is 13 residues. The CDR3 sequence: CAWSRQGDQPQHF. CDR3 DNA sequence: TGTGCCTGGAGTCGACAGGGCGATCAGCCCCAGCATTTT.

The rearrangement links TRBV29-1 to TRBJ2-3; 10 nucleotides align to TRBD1. The germline CDR1 and CDR2 sequences are SQVTM and ANQGSEA. The junction had 2 bases not matched to a gene; V was cut back by 3 bases and J by 2 bases. The CDR3 extends over 14 amino acids. This CDR3 is CSVDDRGLTDTQYF. CDR3 coding DNA: TGCAGCGTTGATGACAGGGGGCTCACAGATACGCAGTATTTT.

The chain links TRBV5-5 to TRBJ1-1; TRBD1 matches at 7 bases. The CDR3 spans 15 residues. Germline CDR1 and CDR2: SGHKS and YYEKEE (reference sequence). V trimming: 2 bases; J trimming: 6 bases; junction bases outside the gene matches: 10. CDR3 sequence: CASSFLGGGGAEAFF. Written as DNA, the CDR3 is TGTGCCAGCAGCTTTTTGGGAGGGGGCGGAGCTGAAGCTTTCTTT.